This T cell receptor (beta chain) is drawn from a study of chemoradiotherapy in HPV16-positive cancers. Study overall: Two HPV16-positive patients' cells yielded candidate HPV-specific clones and common motifs. Broader study findings: For HPV16-positive patients, expanding HPV-responsive T cells associated with longer recurrence-free survival. During treatment, candidate HPV-specific clones and E7-related motifs expanded in tumor.

As to this clone: The antigen is not known.

The protocol was immunoSEQ multiplex PCR, while the TCRdb copy is restricted to in-frame clones and leaves out a portion. The sample includes about 35,000 clones, over 80% of them seen just once. In germline, CDR1 is MGHDK, CDR2 SYGVNS. V shed 1 base and J shed 6 bases, with 10 bases lying between them. The CDR3 contains 13 residues. Over chemoradiotherapy, repertoires were sampled more than once. The gene calls are TRBV25-1 and TRBJ2-7; maybe TRBD2 (6 bases). The clonotype originates from a human donor with HPV-associated anogenital cancer. The specimen comprised blood, sampled from a patient who underwent chemoradiotherapy. The CDR3 protein is CASSELGGFEQYF. CDR3 DNA: TGTGCCAGCAGTGAATTGGGGGGTTTCGAGCAGTACTTC.